This T cell receptor (delta chain) was recorded in a study of γδ T cells in repeated Plasmodium falciparum infection. Turning to the study itself: Age- and gender-matched Australian children served as comparison for malaria-exposed Malian children. Some Malian samples span acute malaria episodes; others come from no-transmission periods. Overall study results and limits: Malian donors came from one small rural village, predominantly one ethnic group.

Looked up from germline, CDR1 is TSWWSYY and CDR2 is QGS. The CDR3 runs 22 residues. V was pared by 0 bases and J by 2 bases, with 21 bases of the junction left unmatched. With respect to this clone: What it binds is unknown. The protein given by TCRdb reflects a much larger clone and differs at residue 11 from this DNA's translation, likely from a read error; the protein shown is the DNA's translation.

Bulk repertoires came from Vgamma9/Vdelta2+ or Vdelta2-negative gammadelta T cells flow-sorted from PBMC. Both TRG and TRD chains were sequenced from each sorted sample. TCRdb re-called the multiplex PCR reads through CATT. The table lists 85,000 to 95,000 delta-chain clones, more than 1.4% of them singletons, with around 8.5% in the top ten. The sample taken for sequencing was gamma-delta T cells from blood. The clonotype comes from a pool of human donors (malaria-infected and uninfected, not separated). This chain joins TRDV1 and TRDJ1, with 10 nucleotides matching TRDD3. TCRdb records no J gene; here it was assigned by comparing the DNA to germline. The CDR3 bases are TGTGCTCTTGGGGAACTCCTACGTGTCTCGGGCTGGGGGGATACGAGGACCGATAAACTCATCTTT. Residues: CALGELLRVSGWGDTRTDKLIF.